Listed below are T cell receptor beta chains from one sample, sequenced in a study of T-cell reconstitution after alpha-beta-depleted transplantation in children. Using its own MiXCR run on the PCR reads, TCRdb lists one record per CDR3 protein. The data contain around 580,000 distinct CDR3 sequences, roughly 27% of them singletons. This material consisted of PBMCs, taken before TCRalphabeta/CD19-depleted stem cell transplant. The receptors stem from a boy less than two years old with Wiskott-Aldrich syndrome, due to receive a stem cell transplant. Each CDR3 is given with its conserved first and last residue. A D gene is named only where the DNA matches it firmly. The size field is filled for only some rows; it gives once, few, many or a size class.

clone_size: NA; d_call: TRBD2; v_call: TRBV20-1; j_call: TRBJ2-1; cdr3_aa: CSARTSGRGNEQFF; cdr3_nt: TGCAGTGCCCGGACTAGCGGGAGGGGGAATGAGCAGTTCTTC
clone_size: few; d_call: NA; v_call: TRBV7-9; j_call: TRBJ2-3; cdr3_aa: CASTGPSTDTQYF; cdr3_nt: TGTGCCAGCACAGGCCCCAGCACAGATACGCAGTATTTT
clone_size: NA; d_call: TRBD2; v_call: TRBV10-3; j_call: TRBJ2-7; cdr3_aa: CAIRAREGPHYEQYF; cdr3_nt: TGTGCCATCAGGGCCCGGGAGGGGCCCCACTACGAGCAGTACTTC
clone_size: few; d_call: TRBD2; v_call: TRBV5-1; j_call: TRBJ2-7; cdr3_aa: CASSSRAGVAYEQYF; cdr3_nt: TGCGCCAGCAGCTCCCGGGCGGGAGTGGCTTACGAGCAGTACTTC
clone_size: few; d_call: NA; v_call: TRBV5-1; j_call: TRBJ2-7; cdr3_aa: CASSRDSQKYEQYF; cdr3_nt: TGCGCCAGCAGCCGGGACTCCCAAAAATACGAGCAGTACTTC
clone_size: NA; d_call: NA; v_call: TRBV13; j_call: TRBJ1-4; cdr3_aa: CASTGLGEKLFF; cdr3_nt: TGTGCCAGCACAGGGCTTGGGGAAAAACTGTTTTTT
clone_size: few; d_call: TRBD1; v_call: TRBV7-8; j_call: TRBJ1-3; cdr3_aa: CASSLATGAGNTIYF; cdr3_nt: TGTGCCAGCAGCTTAGCCACAGGGGCTGGAAACACCATATATTTT
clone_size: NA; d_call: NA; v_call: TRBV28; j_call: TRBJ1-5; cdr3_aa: CASSSWDSGSNQPQHF; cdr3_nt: TGTGCCAGCAGTTCCTGGGACTCTGGGAGCAATCAGCCCCAGCATTTT
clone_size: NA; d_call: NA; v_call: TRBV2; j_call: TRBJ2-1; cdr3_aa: CASPDGENEQFF; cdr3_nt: TGTGCCAGCCCTGACGGCGAGAATGAGCAGTTCTTC
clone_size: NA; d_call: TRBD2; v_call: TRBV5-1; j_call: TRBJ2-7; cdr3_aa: CASRIAGVYEQYF; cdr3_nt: TGCGCCAGTAGAATAGCGGGAGTCTACGAGCAGTACTTC
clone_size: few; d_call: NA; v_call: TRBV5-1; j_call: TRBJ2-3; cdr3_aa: CASSNLPGRDSDTQYF; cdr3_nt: TGCGCCAGCAGCAACCTCCCGGGGCGGGATTCAGATACGCAGTATTTT
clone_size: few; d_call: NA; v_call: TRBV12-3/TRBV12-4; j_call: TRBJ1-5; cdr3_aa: CASSKTGYSNQPQHF; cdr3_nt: TGTGCCAGCAGTAAGACAGGCTATAGCAATCAGCCCCAGCATTTT
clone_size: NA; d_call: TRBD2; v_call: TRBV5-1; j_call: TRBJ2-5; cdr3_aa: CASSLGAGVETQYF; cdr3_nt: TGCGCCAGCAGCTTGGGAGCGGGAGTAGAGACCCAGTACTTC
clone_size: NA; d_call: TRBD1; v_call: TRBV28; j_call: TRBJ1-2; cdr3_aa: CASSPPTGGTYGYTF; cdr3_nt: TGTGCCAGCAGTCCCCCGACAGGGGGCACCTATGGCTACACCTTC
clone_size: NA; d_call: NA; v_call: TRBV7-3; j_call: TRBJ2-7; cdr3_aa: CASSPGEQLYEQYF; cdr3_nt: TGTGCCAGCAGCCCAGGGGAACAGTTATACGAGCAGTACTTC
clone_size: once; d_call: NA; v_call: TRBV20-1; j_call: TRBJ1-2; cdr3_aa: CSARDGGREAYGYTF; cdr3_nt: TGCAGTGCTAGAGATGGAGGCAGGGAGGCCTATGGCTACACCTTC
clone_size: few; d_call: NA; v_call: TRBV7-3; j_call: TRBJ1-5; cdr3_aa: CASSLNPGQPQHF; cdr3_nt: TGTGCCAGCAGCCTAAACCCCGGGCAGCCCCAGCATTTT
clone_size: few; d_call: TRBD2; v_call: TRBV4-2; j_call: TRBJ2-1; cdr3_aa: CASSPIRLAVLNEQFF; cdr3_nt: TGTGCCAGCAGTCCAATCCGACTAGCGGTACTCAATGAGCAGTTCTTC
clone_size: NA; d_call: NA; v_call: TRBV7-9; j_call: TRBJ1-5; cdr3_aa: CASSRGTRGQPQHF; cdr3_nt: TGTGCCAGCAGCCGCGGGACTAGGGGTCAGCCCCAGCATTTT
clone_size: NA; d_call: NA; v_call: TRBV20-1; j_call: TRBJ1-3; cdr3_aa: CSARIGQGRGNTIYF; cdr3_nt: TGCAGTGCTAGAATAGGCCAGGGGAGAGGAAACACCATATATTTT
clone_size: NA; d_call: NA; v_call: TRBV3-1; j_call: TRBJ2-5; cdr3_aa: CASSQGTSGTQYF; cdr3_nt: TGTGCCAGCAGCCAAGGGACCTCGGGGACCCAGTACTTC
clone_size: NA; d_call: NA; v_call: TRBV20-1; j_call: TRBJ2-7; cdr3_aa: CSAPAGQGSYEQYF; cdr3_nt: TGCAGTGCCCCTGCGGGACAAGGTTCCTACGAGCAGTACTTC
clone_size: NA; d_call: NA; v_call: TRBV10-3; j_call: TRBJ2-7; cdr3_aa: CAISGSIGSSYEQYF; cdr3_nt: TGTGCCATCAGTGGCTCAATAGGGAGCTCCTACGAGCAGTACTTC
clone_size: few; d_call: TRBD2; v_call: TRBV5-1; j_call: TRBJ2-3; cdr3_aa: CASSPLAGVRTDTQYF; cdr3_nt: TGCGCCAGCAGTCCACTAGCGGGAGTGCGCACAGATACGCAGTATTTT
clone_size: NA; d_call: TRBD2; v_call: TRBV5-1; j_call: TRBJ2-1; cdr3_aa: CASSYNIAGSSGEQFF; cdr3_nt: TGCGCCAGCAGCTACAATATAGCGGGCTCGAGCGGGGAGCAGTTCTTC
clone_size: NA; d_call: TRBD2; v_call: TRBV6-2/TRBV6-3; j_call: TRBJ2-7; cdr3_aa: CASSYYPPSLAGAGYEQYF; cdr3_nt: TGTGCCAGCAGTTACTACCCCCCTTCCCTAGCGGGAGCGGGCTACGAGCAGTACTTC
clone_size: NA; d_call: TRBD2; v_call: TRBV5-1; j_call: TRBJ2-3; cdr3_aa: CASSLARGDSTDTQYF; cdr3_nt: TGCGCCAGCAGCTTGGCGCGGGGGGACTCCACAGATACGCAGTATTTT
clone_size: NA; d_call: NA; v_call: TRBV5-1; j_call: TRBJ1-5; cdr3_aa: CASSLEGGGSQPQHF; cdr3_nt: TGCGCCAGCAGCTTGGAGGGGGGCGGCAGTCAGCCCCAGCATTTT
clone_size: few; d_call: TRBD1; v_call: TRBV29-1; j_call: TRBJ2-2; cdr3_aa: CSVDRGTGELFF; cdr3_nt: TGCAGCGTGGACAGGGGAACCGGGGAGCTGTTTTTT
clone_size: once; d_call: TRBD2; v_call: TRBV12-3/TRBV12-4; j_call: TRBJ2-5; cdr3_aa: CASSRSGSFQETQYF; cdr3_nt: TGTGCCAGCAGCCGTAGCGGGAGTTTTCAAGAGACCCAGTACTTC
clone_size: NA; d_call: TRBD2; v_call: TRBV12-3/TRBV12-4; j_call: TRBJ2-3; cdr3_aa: CASSFAGLVTDTQYF; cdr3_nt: TGTGCCAGCAGTTTTGCGGGACTAGTCACAGATACGCAGTATTTT
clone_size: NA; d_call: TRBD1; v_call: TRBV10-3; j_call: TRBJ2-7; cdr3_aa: CAISHRGAYEQYF; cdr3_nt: TGTGCCATCAGCCACAGGGGCGCCTACGAGCAGTACTTC
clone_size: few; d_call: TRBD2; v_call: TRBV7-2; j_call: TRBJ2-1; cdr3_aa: CASSPGLGSSDEQFF; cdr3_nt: TGTGCCAGCAGCCCGGGACTAGGTAGTTCGGATGAGCAGTTCTTC
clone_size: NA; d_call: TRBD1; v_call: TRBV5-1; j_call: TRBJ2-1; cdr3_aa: CASSLGSRGTGEYNEQFF; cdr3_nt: TGCGCCAGCAGCTTGGGCTCTCGCGGGACAGGGGAGTACAATGAGCAGTTCTTC
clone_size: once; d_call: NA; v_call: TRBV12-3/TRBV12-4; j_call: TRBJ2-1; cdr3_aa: CASSLQGGVVNEQFF; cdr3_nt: TGTGCCAGCAGTTTACAGGGCGGGGTAGTCAATGAGCAGTTCTTC
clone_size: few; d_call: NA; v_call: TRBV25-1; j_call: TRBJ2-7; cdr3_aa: CASSRIYEQYF; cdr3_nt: TGTGCCAGCAGTAGAATCTACGAGCAGTACTTC
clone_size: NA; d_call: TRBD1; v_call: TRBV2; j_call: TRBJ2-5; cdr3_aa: CASGTGGETQYF; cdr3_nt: TGTGCCAGCGGGACAGGGGGAGAGACCCAGTACTTC
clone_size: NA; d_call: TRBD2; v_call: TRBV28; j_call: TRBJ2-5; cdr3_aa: CASSLSATSGGTQYF; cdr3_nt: TGTGCCAGCAGTTTATCCGCGACTAGCGGCGGGACCCAGTACTTC
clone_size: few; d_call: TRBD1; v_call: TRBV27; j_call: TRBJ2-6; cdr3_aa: CASSPRQGGSGANVLTF; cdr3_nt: TGTGCCAGCAGTCCCCGACAGGGGGGCTCTGGGGCCAACGTCCTGACTTTC
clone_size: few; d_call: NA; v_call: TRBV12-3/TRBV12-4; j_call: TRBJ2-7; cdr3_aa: CASSFRGAGQYF; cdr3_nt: TGTGCCAGCAGTTTTCGGGGGGCAGGGCAGTACTTC
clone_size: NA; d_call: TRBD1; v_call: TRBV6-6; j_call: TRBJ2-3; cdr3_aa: CASSFRDRGPEF; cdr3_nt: TGTGCCAGCAGTTTCCGGGACAGGGGGCCGGAGTTT
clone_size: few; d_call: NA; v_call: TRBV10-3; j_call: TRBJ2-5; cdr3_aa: CAISGEETQYF; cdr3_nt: TGTGCCATCTCCGGTGAGGAGACCCAGTACTTC
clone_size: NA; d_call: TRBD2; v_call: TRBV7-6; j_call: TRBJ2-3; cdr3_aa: CASSLVGLAGGPRTDTQYF; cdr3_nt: TGTGCCAGCAGCTTAGTGGGACTAGCGGGAGGGCCGAGGACAGATACGCAGTATTTT
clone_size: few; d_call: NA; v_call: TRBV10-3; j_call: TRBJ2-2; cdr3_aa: CAISVRGGSNTGELFF; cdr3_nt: TGTGCCATCAGTGTTCGCGGCGGCTCGAACACCGGGGAGCTGTTTTTT
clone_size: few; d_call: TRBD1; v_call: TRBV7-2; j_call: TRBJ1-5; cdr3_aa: CASSESRGAYQPQHF; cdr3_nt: TGTGCCAGCAGCGAATCCAGGGGGGCTTATCAGCCCCAGCATTTT
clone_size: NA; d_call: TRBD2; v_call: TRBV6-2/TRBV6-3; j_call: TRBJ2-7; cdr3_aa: CASRRTSGSGYEQYF; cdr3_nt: TGTGCCAGCAGGAGGACTAGCGGGAGCGGCTACGAGCAGTACTTC
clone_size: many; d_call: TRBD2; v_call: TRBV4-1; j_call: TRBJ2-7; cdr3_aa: CASSQGLLAGGRNEQYF; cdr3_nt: TGCGCCAGCAGCCAAGGCCTCCTAGCGGGAGGGCGGAACGAGCAGTACTTC
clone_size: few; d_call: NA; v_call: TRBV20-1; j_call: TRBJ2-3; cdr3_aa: CSALSPTGYQDTQYF; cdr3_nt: TGCAGTGCTCTCTCCCCGACCGGGTACCAAGATACGCAGTATTTT
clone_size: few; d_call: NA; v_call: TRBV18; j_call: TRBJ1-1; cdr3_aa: CASSQTGTVNTEAFF; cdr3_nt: TGTGCCAGCTCCCAAACCGGGACCGTGAACACTGAAGCTTTCTTT
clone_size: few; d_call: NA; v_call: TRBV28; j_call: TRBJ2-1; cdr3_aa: CASRSGPRTNEQFF; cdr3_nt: TGTGCCAGCAGATCAGGGCCTCGTACTAATGAGCAGTTCTTC
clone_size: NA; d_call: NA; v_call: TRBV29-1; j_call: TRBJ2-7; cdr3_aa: CSVRSASYEQYF; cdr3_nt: TGCAGCGTCAGATCAGCCTCCTACGAGCAGTACTTC
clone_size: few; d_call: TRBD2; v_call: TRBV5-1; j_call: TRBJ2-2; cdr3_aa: CASTLGLANTGELFF; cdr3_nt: TGCGCCAGCACCTTAGGACTAGCGAACACCGGGGAGCTGTTTTTT
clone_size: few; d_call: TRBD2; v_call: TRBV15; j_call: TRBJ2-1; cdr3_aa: CATFGGSLGNEQFF; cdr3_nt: TGTGCCACCTTCGGCGGGAGTTTGGGCAATGAGCAGTTCTTC
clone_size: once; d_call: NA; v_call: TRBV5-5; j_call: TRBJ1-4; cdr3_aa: CASSFLPAVEKLFF; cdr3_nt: TGTGCCAGCAGCTTCCTTCCAGCCGTTGAAAAACTGTTTTTT